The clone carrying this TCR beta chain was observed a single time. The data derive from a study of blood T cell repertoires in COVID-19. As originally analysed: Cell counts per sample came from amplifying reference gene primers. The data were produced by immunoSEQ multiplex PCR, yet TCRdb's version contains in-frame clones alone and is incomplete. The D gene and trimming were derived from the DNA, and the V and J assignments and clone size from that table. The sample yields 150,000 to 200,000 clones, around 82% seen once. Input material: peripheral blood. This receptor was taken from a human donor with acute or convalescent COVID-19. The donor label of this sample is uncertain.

CDR3 amino acids: CASSSTPTSGRGESDTQYF. CDR3 DNA sequence: TGTGCCAGCAGCTCGACCCCCACTAGCGGGAGAGGGGAGTCAGATACGCAGTATTTT. The V and J genes are TRBV7-2 and TRBJ2-3, with 11 bases matching TRBD2. Germline loops: CDR1 SGHTA, CDR2 FQGNSA. The CDR3 contains 19 residues. V lost 4 bases to trimming and J lost 4 bases; unmatched junction nucleotides: 16.